These 28 T cell receptor beta chains were sequenced from one sample in a study of shared clonotypes between healthy human individuals. Clones were read by immunoSEQ multiplex PCR, and TCRdb kept only the in-frame ones, dropping some. Found here are 450,000 to 650,000 clones, around three quarters of them singletons; the top ten hold around 12%. Sequences were obtained from PBMCs. All receptors come from a woman aged 40 to 50 in good health. Some clones in this sample may be carry-over from other donors' samples.

V usage is TRBV4-2 and J usage is TRBJ2-5, with 10 nucleotides matching TRBD2. Germline assignment: CDR1 LGHNA and CDR2 YNFKEQ. The CDR3 has 16 amino acids. J was trimmed by 5 bases and V by 0 bases; bases with no gene match: 6. In DNA form, the CDR3 reads TGTGCCAGCAGCCAAGATCTAGCGGGAGAGGCGGAGACCCAGTACTTC. It specifies CASSQDLAGEAETQYF.

The rearrangement links TRBV30 to TRBJ1-1; tentative D call: TRBD1 (5 bases). CDR1 is GTSNPN and CDR2 is SVGIG in the germline V gene (reference sequence). The CDR3 loop spans 15 amino acids. Trimming stripped 0 bases from V and 1 base from J, with 12 bases between. The CDR3 loop reads CAWSVGVLRNTEAFF. The CDR3 nucleotides are TGTGCCTGGAGTGTAGGGGTTCTGAGGAACACTGAAGCTTTCTTT.

V is TRBV18 and J is TRBJ2-2, with TRBD1 identical over 8 bases. The CDR3 has 15 amino acids. The V gene end was trimmed by 2 bases and the J gene end by 4 bases; junction bases not matched to a gene: 3. Per the germline V gene, CDR1 is KGHSH and CDR2 is LQKENI. Here the CDR3 reads CASSPFTGGTGELFF. The CDR3, as DNA: TGTGCCAGCTCACCATTTACAGGGGGCACCGGGGAGCTGTTTTTT.

The chain couples TRBV28 to TRBJ1-4, with 7 bases that match TRBD1. V trimming: 8 bases; J trimming: 7 bases; junction bases outside the gene matches: 7. The CDR3 has 13 residues. Germline CDR1 MDHEN, CDR2 SYDVKM. The CDR3 DNA follows: TGTGCCAGCTCCGCCGACAGGGTTGAAAAACTGTTTTTT. Amino acid sequence: CASSADRVEKLFF.

The rearrangement joins TRBV7-6 to TRBJ2-3; TRBD2 matches 8 bases. V was pared by 3 bases and J by 1 base, with 6 bases of the junction left unmatched. Germline CDR1 is SGHVS and CDR2 is FNYEAQ. The CDR3 totals 16 residues. CDR3 sequence (DNA): TGTGCCAGCAGCTTTTCCCGGGAGGGCGGCACAGATACGCAGTATTTT. Protein sequence: CASSFSREGGTDTQYF.

This chain joins TRBV2 and TRBJ2-3; D not resolved. Germline CDR1 and CDR2: SNHLY and FYNNEI. V lost 7 bases to trimming and J lost 2 bases, with 19 bases between them. The length of the CDR3 is 16 residues. CDR3 in DNA: TGTGCCAGCATCACCCAGCCGGCGGCGCCCACAGATACGCAGTATTTT. Residues: CASITQPAAPTDTQYF.

The CDR3: CASSLLDWSSYGYTF. The CDR3 nucleotides read TGTGCCAGCAGTTTACTAGATTGGAGCAGCTATGGCTACACCTTC. This chain joins TRBV6-1 and TRBJ1-2; the D is unclear. Germline CDR1 MNHNS, CDR2 SASEGT. This CDR3 comprises 15 residues. V gave up 5 bases and J gave up 4 bases, with 17 bases separating them.

The sample holds many counts of this clone. The chain employs TRBV7-9 and TRBJ2-7, with 8 bases that match TRBD1. The germline V gene encodes CDR1 SEHNR and CDR2 FQNEAQ (reference sequence). The CDR3 is made up of 14 amino acids. V lost 6 bases to trimming and J lost 2 bases; unmatched junction nucleotides: 6. CDR3 sequence reads: CASSTNRGAYEQYF. The CDR3 DNA reads TGTGCCAGCAGTACAAACAGGGGGGCCTACGAGCAGTACTTC.

This sequence joins TRBV7-9 and TRBJ2-1, with TRBD2 identical over 8 bases. Trimming cost V 6 bases and J 5 bases; bases outside gene matches: 9. Germline loops: CDR1 SEHNR, CDR2 FQNEAQ (reference sequence). The length of the CDR3 is 15 residues. CDR3 DNA sequence: TGTGCCAGCAGTCTAGGACTAGCCGTCCACAATGAGCAGTTCTTC. Its translation: CASSLGLAVHNEQFF.

With regard to this clone: A much more abundant neighbour one base away suggests this may be a read error. The same CDR3 also results from other DNA sequences found in this sample. The V and J genes are TRBV29-1 and TRBJ1-1; 12 nucleotides align to TRBD1. Germline assignment: CDR1 SQVTM and CDR2 ANQGSEA. The CDR3 length is 15 residues. The ends lost 5 bases at V and 4 bases at J; junction bases unmatched: 8. The CDR3 sequence: CSVSTVGQGATEAFF. CDR3 DNA: TGCAGCGTTTCCACCGTGGGACAGGGGGCCACTGAAGCTTTCTTT.

V gene TRBV28 combines with J gene TRBJ1-5, with D uncertain. Germline CDR1 and CDR2: MDHEN and SYDVKM. This CDR3 is 16 amino acids long. V was cut by 7 bases and J by 0 bases, with 16 bases left in between. CDR3 nucleotides: TGTGCCAGCACCAAAATGGGCCAAAATAGCAATCAGCCCCAGCATTTT. Translating it yields CASTKMGQNSNQPQHF.

J is TRBJ1-4 and V is TRBV19; unclear D gene. The V end was cut by 3 bases, the J end by 8 bases, with 10 bases between. CDR1 is LNHDA and CDR2 is SQIVND in the germline V gene (reference sequence). This CDR3 spans 13 amino acids. The CDR3 DNA reads TGTGCCAGTAGTATTTATCAACGAGAAAAACTGTTTTTT. Its protein product is CASSIYQREKLFF.

This clone was seen only a few times. V usage is TRBV20-1 and J usage is TRBJ2-7; no reliable D call. CDR3 length: 11 amino acids. Germline V lookup: CDR1 DFQATT, CDR2 SNEGSKA (reference sequence). V lost 4 bases to trimming and J lost 3 bases, with 7 bases between them. DNA of the CDR3: TGCAGTGCTACCCCCTACTACGAGCAGTACTTC. Translated: CSATPYYEQYF.

The chain couples TRBV5-1 to TRBJ2-7; 8 positions match TRBD1. V gave up 4 bases and J gave up 0 bases; unmatched junction bases: 6. Germline V lookup: CDR1 SGHRS, CDR2 YFSETQ. The CDR3 loop spans 15 amino acids. The CDR3 is CASSVTGDLSYEQYF. CDR3 DNA sequence: TGCGCCAGCAGCGTGACAGGGGACCTCTCCTACGAGCAGTACTTC.

The V gene is TRBV5-5, the J gene TRBJ2-7, with D unresolved. Germline V gene sequence: CDR1 SGHKS, CDR2 YYEKEE (reference sequence). V lost 1 base, J lost 7 bases, and 15 bases lay in between. There are 14 residues in the CDR3. The DNA of the CDR3 is TGTGCCAGCAGCTTGAAAGTTTCGTGGGAAGAGCAGTACTTC. Its translation is CASSLKVSWEEQYF.

This clone was counted only a few times. The sample contains more than one DNA sequence encoding this CDR3. The chain links TRBV30 to TRBJ1-4, with a tentative D call TRBD1 (5 bases). Germline V gene sequence: CDR1 GTSNPN, CDR2 SVGIG (reference sequence). The CDR3 is 11 amino acids. Trimming took off 8 bases at V and 10 bases at J, with 14 bases between the two ends. This chain's CDR3 is CAMPQAGKLFF. CDR3 nucleotide sequence: TGTGCCATGCCACAGGCCGGAAAACTGTTTTTT.

The chain couples TRBV14 to TRBJ2-7; 8 bases fit TRBD1. This CDR3 has 17 residues. Germline V CDR1 and CDR2: SGHDN, FVKESK. Losses at the gene ends were 0 bases for V and 0 bases for J; bases not matched to a gene: 7. This CDR3 reads CASSQDWRTGSSYEQYF. In DNA, the CDR3 is TGTGCCAGCAGCCAAGATTGGCGGACAGGGAGCTCCTACGAGCAGTACTTC.

The chain joins TRBV5-4 to TRBJ2-2, with unresolved D. This CDR3 comprises 17 residues. Trimming left V 3 bases short and J 1 base short, with 16 bases between. Germline assignment: CDR1 SGHNT and CDR2 YYREEE (reference sequence). The CDR3 DNA reads TGTGCCAGCAGCTCCCAGCGCTTTATGGGGAACACCGGGGAGCTGTTTTTT. Encoded protein: CASSSQRFMGNTGELFF.

This rearrangement joins TRBV19 to TRBJ1-5; the D is unclear. V lost 6 bases and J lost 2, with 11 bases in between. The V gene's germline CDR1 is LNHDA and CDR2 SQIVND (reference sequence). The CDR3 sequence is 14 residues long. CDR3 amino acids: CASSHWAGNQPQHF. In DNA, the CDR3 is TGTGCCAGTAGCCATTGGGCAGGCAATCAGCCCCAGCATTTT.

This clone was picked up one time. The CDR3 here is CASSQGRGSYEQYF. CDR3 in DNA: TGTGCCAGCAGCCAAGGAAGAGGCTCCTACGAGCAGTACTTC. V usage is TRBV4-2 and J usage is TRBJ2-7; D is undetermined. Germline CDR1 LGHNA, CDR2 YNFKEQ. Trimming removed 1 base at V and 0 bases at J, with 7 bases between. The CDR3 has 14 amino acids.

This clone was recorded only once. CDR3 bases: TGTGCCAGTAGTATCCATCCGACCTACAATGAGCAGTTCTTC. Amino acids: CASSIHPTYNEQFF. V gene TRBV19 combines with J gene TRBJ2-1; D is uncertain. Germline assignment: CDR1 LNHDA and CDR2 SQIVND (reference sequence). This CDR3 contains 14 residues. V lost 3 bases to trimming and J lost 2 bases, with 8 bases between them.

This rearrangement joins TRBV28 to TRBJ1-2; D might be TRBD1 (6 bases). Germline CDR1 and CDR2: MDHEN and SYDVKM. Deletions cut 6 bases from V and 4 bases from J, with 9 bases between. This CDR3 has 12 amino acids. CDR3 DNA: TGTGCCAGCAGCCCCAGGGGCTATGGCTACACCTTC. Its translation is CASSPRGYGYTF.

The chain uses TRBV5-1 and TRBJ2-2; weak D call: TRBD2 (5 bases). Germline V gene data show CDR1 as SGHRS and CDR2 as YFSETQ. This CDR3 is 15 amino acids long. V was cut by 5 bases and J by 2 bases, with 13 bases left in between. The CDR3 protein is CASSREGANTGELFF. CDR3 DNA sequence: TGCGCCAGCAGTCGCGAGGGAGCAAACACCGGGGAGCTGTTTTTT.

V and J are TRBV7-9 and TRBJ1-2, with 7 bases that match TRBD1. Losses at the gene ends were 2 bases for V and 3 bases for J; bases not matched to a gene: 0. The CDR3 is 13 residues long. Per germline, CDR1 SEHNR and CDR2 FQNEAQ (reference sequence). The CDR3, as DNA: TGTGCCAGCAGCTTACAGGGGGACTATGGCTACACCTTC. This encodes CASSLQGDYGYTF.

Points on this clone: The sample has other DNA sequences that encode this CDR3 too. The chain uses TRBV19 and TRBJ2-3, with D possibly matching TRBD1 (6 bases). Germline V gene lookup returns CDR1 LNHDA and CDR2 SQIVND (reference sequence). With 2 bases removed from V and 3 bases from J, the gap between germline ends came to 6 bases. This CDR3 is 13 amino acids long. The CDR3 DNA is TGTGCCAGTAGTATAACAGGGACAGATACGCAGTATTTT. Its protein is CASSITGTDTQYF.

CDR3 in amino acids: CATSREAGTDAYGYTF. The CDR3 bases are TGTGCCACCAGCAGGGAAGCCGGGACGGATGCCTATGGCTACACCTTC. The chain is built from TRBV15 and TRBJ1-2, with D tentatively TRBD1 (5 bases). Trimming left V 3 bases short and J 4 bases short, with 18 bases between. The CDR3 has 16 amino acids. Germline V gene lookup returns CDR1 LNHNV and CDR2 YYDKDF (reference sequence).

This rearrangement joins TRBV25-1 to TRBJ1-3, with D perhaps matching TRBD1 (6 bases). The V gene's germline CDR1 is MGHDK and CDR2 SYGVNS. Trimming cost V 6 bases and J 4 bases, with 16 bases left between them. The CDR3 is 15 residues long. CDR3 in amino acids: CASSPSGQRGNTIYF. As DNA, the CDR3 is TGTGCCAGCAGCCCCTCGGGACAACGAGGAAACACCATATATTTT. The variable domain in full, completed from reference TRBV25-1 and TRBJ1-3, reads EADIYQTPRYLVIGTGKKITLECSQTMGHDKMYWYQQDPGMELHLIHYSYGVNSTEKGDLSSESTVSRIRTEHFPLTLESARPSHTSQYLCASSPSGQRGNTIYFGEGSWLTVV.

To note about this clone: Given a far larger clone just one base away, this is likely a sequencing read error. This chain links TRBV7-9 with TRBJ2-2; 8 bases are shared with TRBD2. The CDR3 covers 16 residues. Germline CDR1 is SEHNR and CDR2 is FQNEAQ (reference sequence). J lost 3 bases, V lost 6 bases, and 9 bases had no gene match. CDR3 region: CASRHWGLGYTGELFF. The CDR3 DNA reads TGTGCCAGCAGACACTGGGGACTAGGGTACACCGGGGAGCTGTTTTTT.